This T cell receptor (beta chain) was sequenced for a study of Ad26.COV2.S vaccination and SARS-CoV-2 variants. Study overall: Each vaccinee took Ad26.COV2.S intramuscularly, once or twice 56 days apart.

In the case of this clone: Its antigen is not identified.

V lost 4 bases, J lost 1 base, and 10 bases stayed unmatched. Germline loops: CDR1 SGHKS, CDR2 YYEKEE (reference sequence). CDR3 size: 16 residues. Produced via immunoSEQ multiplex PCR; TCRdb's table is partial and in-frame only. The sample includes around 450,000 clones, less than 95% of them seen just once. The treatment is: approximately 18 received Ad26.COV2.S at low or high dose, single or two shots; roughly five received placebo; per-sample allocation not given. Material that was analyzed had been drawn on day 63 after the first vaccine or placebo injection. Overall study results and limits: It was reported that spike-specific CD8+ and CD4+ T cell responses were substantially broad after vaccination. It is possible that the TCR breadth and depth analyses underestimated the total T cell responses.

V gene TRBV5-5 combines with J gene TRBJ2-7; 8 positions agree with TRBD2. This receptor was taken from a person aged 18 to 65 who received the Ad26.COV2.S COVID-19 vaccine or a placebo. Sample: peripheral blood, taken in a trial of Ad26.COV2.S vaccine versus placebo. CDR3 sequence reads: CASSPITSGPSYEQYF. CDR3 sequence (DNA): TGTGCCAGCAGCCCCATTACTAGCGGCCCTTCCTACGAGCAGTACTTC.